This TCR beta chain is drawn from a study of tumor-infiltrating lymphocytes in primary liver carcinoma. Co-extracting RNA and DNA was done with 20-30 mg of unsorted bulk tissue as input. The CDR3 sequence is 13 residues long. Germline V gene data show CDR1 as SGHTA and CDR2 as FQGTGA. The investigators made TCR beta cDNA from roughly 460 ng total RNA, using a constant-region primer. Modified slightly, ARM-PCR produced TCR beta libraries over three nested multiplex PCR rounds. TRBV1-TRBV30 forward primers paired with a C-beta reverse primer were used in the first two PCR rounds, which ran about 11 cycles each. TCRdb independently ran MiXCR on the multiplex PCR reads; one entry per CDR3 protein. The sample contains some 100,000 distinct CDR3 sequences, more than 65% of which appear only once. As to this clonotype: At one boundary the junction diverges from the germline segment, which might be a read error.

The sequenced material came from liver tumor tissue from sampling region 2. Stated subset: tumor region T2, inferior pole. This TCR derives from a woman aged 55-69 years with primary liver carcinoma and hepatitis B virus infection. The chain joins TRBV7-3 to TRBJ1-1; D remains unclear. CDR3 sequence: CDSSPGRNTEAFF. The CDR3 nucleotides are TGTGACAGCAGCCCCGGCCGGAACACTGAAGCTTTCTTT.